This TCR beta chain was identified during a study of cytomegalovirus exposure and HLA in healthy donors. Study summary: For the approximately 430 genotyped donors, over 80% fell within the Caucasian-associated ancestry cluster.

The CDR3 loop spans 15 amino acids. Losses at the gene ends were 4 bases for V and 8 bases for J; bases not matched to a gene: 11. The germline V gene encodes CDR1 MNHNS and CDR2 SASEGT. Study outcomes and limitations: The classifier reportedly diagnosed cytomegalovirus status with high sensitivity and specificity. The authors enumerated over 150 TCR beta chains as linked to cytomegalovirus. The productive fraction for most TCR beta V segments was about 87% or about 30% in an earlier analysis.

Researchers ran the PCR with 60 Vbeta and 13 Jbeta primers. TCRdb's table, derived via immunoSEQ multiplex PCR, lists solely in-frame clones and lacks some. The sample lists 150,000 to 200,000 clones; 76% were seen once. Of note for this clone: Its antigen is unknown.

The sequencing input was PBMCs. This clonotype was obtained from a male donor in good health and CMV-seronegative. The chain combines TRBV6-1 with TRBJ2-1; 7 bases align to TRBD2. The CDR3 coding sequence is TGTGCCAGCAGTGGATTAGCGGGCACGGGGGATGAGCAGTTCTTC. It is translated as CASSGLAGTGDEQFF.